This entry lists 12 T cell receptor beta chains sequenced from one sample in a study of regulatory T cells in long-lasting Graves disease. The time point here: newly diagnosed GD, antithyroid drugs for less than 3 months. PBMC-extracted RNA yielded the TCR library. Assembly of TCR beta libraries relied on iRepertoire HTBI primers together with Arm-PCR of CDR3 regions. TCRdb re-called the multiplex PCR reads with MiXCR, one entry per CDR3 protein. This table holds hundreds of thousands of distinct CDR3 sequences, approximately 16% found once. These same data were also listed under a study on T cells in Graves' hyperthyroidism and ophthalmopathy.

The starting material was peripheral blood mononuclear cells (PBMCs), obtained at new diagnosis, from a patient treated with antithyroid drugs. These receptors originate from a woman in her thirties or forties with Graves disease.

The chain combines TRBV6-2 or TRBV6-3 with TRBJ2-5; D possibly corresponds to TRBD1 (6 bases). V lost 2 bases and J lost 4, with 17 bases in between. Germline V CDR1 and CDR2: MNHEY, SVGEGT. The CDR3 loop spans 16 amino acids. CDR3 sequence reads: CASSYQQGSLGETQYF. The CDR3 DNA sequence: TGTGCCAGCAGTTACCAACAGGGATCCTTAGGAGAGACCCAGTACTTC.

The chain joins TRBV24-1 to TRBJ2-3; the D is unclear. The germline CDR1 and CDR2 sequences are KGHDR and SFDVKD. The CDR3 spans 12 residues. V was pared by 4 bases and J by 6 bases, with 7 bases between. The CDR3 reads CATSDTPDTQYF. The CDR3 DNA is TGTGCCACCAGTGACACTCCCGATACGCAGTATTTT.

The chain carries TRBV11-1 and TRBJ2-1; 9 bases are shared with TRBD2. CDR1 and CDR2 from the germline V gene are SGHAT and FQDESV (reference sequence). The trim removed 1 base at V and 1 base at J, leaving 5 bases unmatched. The CDR3 is made up of 17 amino acids. The CDR3 region is CASSLVPAGGSYNEQFF. The CDR3 bases are TGTGCCAGCAGCTTAGTTCCAGCGGGAGGATCCTACAATGAGCAGTTCTTC. Variable domain in full (rest from reference TRBV11-1 and TRBJ2-1): EAEVAQSPRYKITEKSQAVAFWCDPISGHATLYWYRQILGQGPELLVQFQDESVVDDSQLPKDRFSAERLKGVDSTLKIQPAELGDSAMYLCASSLVPAGGSYNEQFFGPGTRLTVL.

This clonotype was detected ten times or more. This rearrangement joins TRBV20-1 to TRBJ1-1; 9 bases match TRBD1. The CDR3 is 14 residues long. Germline CDR1 reads DFQATT; CDR2 reads SNEGSKA (reference sequence). The trim removed 0 bases at V and 4 bases at J, leaving 3 bases unmatched. Here the CDR3 reads CSARDDRGVTEAFF. The CDR3 nucleotides read TGCAGTGCTAGAGATGACAGGGGGGTCACTGAAGCTTTCTTT.

This clonotype was found a few times. J is TRBJ1-3 and V is TRBV7-9; 8 bases map to TRBD1. V shed 0 bases, J shed 6 bases, and the junction held 4 bases outside the gene matches. This CDR3 is 15 amino acids long. Looked up from germline, CDR1 is SEHNR and CDR2 is FQNEAQ (reference sequence). The CDR3 loop reads CASSLAGQVPNTIYF. The CDR3 region has the DNA TGTGCCAGCAGCTTAGCGGGACAGGTGCCAAACACCATATATTTT.

The V call is TRBV5-6, the J call TRBJ2-6; D not resolved. This CDR3 has 14 amino acids. Between the trimmed V and J ends, which lost 0 bases and 3 bases, there was a span of 4 bases. CDR1 is SGHDT, CDR2 YYEEEE, per germline. Here the CDR3 reads CASSLVLGANVLTF. The CDR3 DNA sequence: TGTGCCAGCAGCTTGGTTCTTGGGGCCAACGTCCTGACTTTC.

This clonotype showed up many times. Here the CDR3 reads CASNEQFF. CDR3 in DNA: TGTGCCAGCAATGAGCAGTTCTTC. The rearrangement joins TRBV2 to TRBJ2-1; D call uncertain. CDR1 SNHLY and CDR2 FYNNEI come from the germline V gene. The CDR3 consists of 8 residues. Trimming left V 7 bases short and J 8 bases short, with 0 bases between.

This clonotype has at least ten counts. The V call is TRBV19, the J call TRBJ1-1; D not certain. CDR3 length: 14 amino acids. Trimming shortened V by 4 bases and J by 1 base, and 10 bases separated the two germline ends. CDR1 is LNHDA, CDR2 SQIVND, per germline (reference sequence). DNA for the CDR3: TGTGCCAGTAGTAAAAGATCTGAGAACACTGAAGCTTTCTTT. Its translation is CASSKRSENTEAFF.

A single count supports this clonotype. This sequence joins TRBV9 and TRBJ1-2; D may be TRBD1 (5 bases). The germline V and J ends were trimmed by 4 bases and 3 bases, with 31 bases remaining between them. Germline CDR1 is SGDLS and CDR2 is YYNGEE. This CDR3 region has 20 residues. The chain's CDR3 is CASSPHPQVQHRIMDYGYTF. The CDR3 DNA reads TGTGCCAGCAGCCCACATCCACAGGTCCAACATCGGATTATGGACTATGGCTACACCTTC.

There are many counts of this clonotype. This chain uses TRBV19 with TRBJ1-2; D gene unclear. The CDR3 sequence is 14 residues long. Looked up from germline, CDR1 is LNHDA and CDR2 is SQIVND (reference sequence). V was shortened by 4 bases and J by 4 bases, with 13 bases between the two germline ends. The CDR3 is CASSTGPVGYGYTF. The CDR3 DNA is TGTGCCAGTAGTACTGGGCCGGTTGGCTATGGCTACACCTTC. The variable domain in full, with the rest retrieved from reference TRBV19 and TRBJ1-2, is DGGITQSPKYLFRKEGQNVTLSCEQNLNHDAMYWYRQDPGQGLRLIYYSQIVNDFQKGDIAEGYSVSREKKESFPLTVTSAQKNPTAFYLCASSTGPVGYGYTFGSGTRLTVV.

CDR3 in DNA: TGTGCCAGTAGGAGAACAGCCGACCCTGGAGAGACCCAGTACTTC. It codes for CASRRTADPGETQYF. V is TRBV19 and J is TRBJ2-5; D remains unclear. With 6 bases removed from V and 4 bases from J, the gap between germline ends came to 18 bases. The V gene's germline CDR1 is LNHDA and CDR2 SQIVND (reference sequence). CDR3 length: 15 residues. The variable domain in full, with the rest retrieved from reference TRBV19 and TRBJ2-5, is DGGITQSPKYLFRKEGQNVTLSCEQNLNHDAMYWYRQDPGQGLRLIYYSQIVNDFQKGDIAEGYSVSREKKESFPLTVTSAQKNPTAFYLCASRRTADPGETQYFGPGTRLLVL.

The genes are TRBV11-2 and TRBJ1-2, with unresolved D. V dropped 5 bases and J dropped 6 bases, with 10 bases sitting between them. This CDR3 has 12 residues. Germline V gene lookup returns CDR1 SGHAT and CDR2 FQNNGV. This CDR3 reads CASSEDMNGYTF. DNA of the CDR3: TGTGCCAGCAGCGAAGACATGAATGGCTACACCTTC.